One sample yielded the 29 T cell receptor beta chains listed below, sequenced in a study of blood T cell repertoires in COVID-19. TCRdb's table, derived via immunoSEQ multiplex PCR, lists solely in-frame clones and lacks some. The sample holds 130,000 to 150,000 clones, about 83% seen once. Sequenced input: PBMCs or T cells enriched from blood (not recorded which). The receptors were sampled from a woman between 45 and 60 years old who had been exposed to COVID-19.

The chain is built from TRBV29-1 and TRBJ2-7; the match to TRBD1 covers 8 bases. This CDR3 is built from 13 residues. CDR1 SQVTM and CDR2 ANQGSEA come from the germline V gene. The J segment lost 4 bases and the V segment lost 6 bases, leaving 8 bases of the junction unmatched. The CDR3 is CSVTGTGLYEQYF. The CDR3 bases are TGCAGCGTCACCGGGACAGGACTTTACGAGCAGTACTTC.

This clone has only a few counts. The genes are TRBV27 and TRBJ2-1; 7 bases are shared with TRBD2. The germline V gene encodes CDR1 MNHEY and CDR2 SMNVEV (reference sequence). The V gene end was trimmed by 4 bases and the J gene end by 10 bases; junction bases not matched to a gene: 16. The length of the CDR3 is 16 residues. The CDR3 DNA follows: TGTGCCAGCAGTTCCCCTCCGGGGAGGGCCTCAAGCGAGCAGTTCTTC. Translating gives CASSSPPGRASSEQFF.

The rearrangement links TRBV10-1 to TRBJ2-1; a possible D gene is TRBD2 (6 bases). V gave up 2 bases and J gave up 8 bases, with 13 bases separating them. Germline CDR1 reads WNHNN; CDR2 reads SYGVQD (reference sequence). CDR3 size: 14 residues. The CDR3 loop reads CASSEPGRGDEQFF. The CDR3 DNA sequence: TGCGCCAGCAGTGAGCCCGGGCGGGGCGATGAGCAGTTCTTC.

The chain employs TRBV5-4 and TRBJ1-1, with D unclear. Germline CDR1 is SGHNT and CDR2 is YYREEE (reference sequence). The CDR3 runs 11 residues. Trimming left V 4 bases short and J 11 bases short, with 12 bases between. The CDR3, as DNA: TGTGCCAGCAGCCTGAATAAAGAGGCTTTCTTT. Translated: CASSLNKEAFF.

The chain couples TRBV30 to TRBJ2-1, with no clear D. V shed 0 bases and J shed 2 bases, with 11 bases lying between them. The CDR3 extends over 15 amino acids. The germline CDR1 and CDR2 sequences are GTSNPN and SVGIG (reference sequence). As DNA, the CDR3 is TGTGCCTGGAGTGTCTCCAAAACTACCTACAATGAGCAGTTCTTC. This translates into CAWSVSKTTYNEQFF. The full variable domain, with the rest looked up from reference TRBV30 and TRBJ2-1, is SQTIHQWPATLVQPVGSPLSLECTVEGTSNPNLYWYRQAAGRGLQLLFYSVGIGQISSEVPQNLSASRPQDRQFILSSKKLLLSDSGFYLCAWSVSKTTYNEQFFGPGTRLTVL.

The CDR3 region is CASSLAGGPGEQYF. The CDR3 DNA is TGTGCCAGCAGCTTGGCGGGAGGGCCAGGCGAGCAGTACTTC. The chain carries TRBV5-4 and TRBJ2-7; TRBD2 matches at 8 bases. This CDR3 spans 14 amino acids. V lost 0 bases, J lost 6 bases, and 5 bases stayed unmatched. Germline CDR1 is SGHNT and CDR2 is YYREEE (reference sequence).

Only one count was recorded for this clone. J is TRBJ2-1 and V is TRBV7-2; perhaps TRBD1 as D (5 bases). The length of the CDR3 is 13 residues. Germline V CDR1 and CDR2: SGHTA, FQGNSA. V lost 5 bases and J lost 12, with 17 bases in between. The CDR3 loop is CASSLNRFLSQFF. DNA for the CDR3: TGTGCCAGCAGCCTCAACAGGTTCCTGTCGCAGTTCTTC.

About this clone: One junction end disagrees with the germline gene, perhaps due to a read error. This chain uses TRBV5-4 with TRBJ1-1, with D possibly TRBD1 on 6 matching bases. In germline, CDR1 is SGHNT, CDR2 YYREEE (reference sequence). This CDR3 spans 15 amino acids. CDR3 sequence reads: CASSLAPGTLLEVFF. DNA of the CDR3: TGTGCCAGCAGCTTGGCACCCGGGACACTTTTAGAAGTTTTCTTT. Supplemented by reference TRBV5-4 and TRBJ1-1, the full variable domain reads ETGVTQSPTHLIKTRGQQVTLRCSSQSGHNTVSWYQQALGQGPQFIFQYYREEENGRGNFPPRFSGLQFPNYSSELNVNALELDDSALYLCASSLAPGTLLEVFFGQGTRLTVV.

V usage is TRBV4-3 and J usage is TRBJ2-7; the match to TRBD1 covers 8 bases. The trim removed 2 bases at V and 7 bases at J, leaving 4 bases unmatched. This CDR3 contains 13 residues. Germline-derived CDR1 and CDR2 are LGHNA and YSLEER. CDR3 in DNA: TGCGCCAGCAGCCAACAGGGGGCGGATGAGCAGTACTTC. Protein: CASSQQGADEQYF.

This chain uses TRBV21-1 with TRBJ2-4; TRBD2, the table's D call, lacks a check against the DNA. TRBV21-1 is reported as a pseudogene. CDR3 length: 14 residues. The CDR3 nucleotides read TGTGAGAGCCGGCGGAACCTAGCCAAAAACATTCAGTACTTC. Translated, it gives CESRRNLAKNIQYF.

The J gene is TRBJ2-1, the V gene TRBV4-1; D is possibly TRBD2 (5 bases). From germline, CDR1 is MGHRA and CDR2 YSYEKL. This CDR3 has 16 residues. V lost 1 base, J lost 5 bases, and 15 bases lay in between. The CDR3 DNA sequence: TGCGCCAGCAGCCAAGGTCGGACTTCGGAAGACAATGAGCAGTTCTTC. Translation: CASSQGRTSEDNEQFF.

CDR3 sequence: CASSQTEGFVGAFSYEQYF. DNA of the CDR3: TGTGCCAGCAGCCAAACTGAGGGGTTTGTGGGGGCATTCTCCTACGAGCAGTACTTC. The V call is TRBV3-1 (or the pseudogene TRBV3-2), the J call TRBJ2-7; D may be TRBD1 (6 bases). The V end was cut by 2 bases, the J end by 0 bases, with 23 bases between. The CDR3 totals 19 residues. Germline V CDR1 and CDR2: LGHDT, YNNKEL (reference sequence).

This chain connects TRBV19 to TRBJ1-4, with D perhaps TRBD1 (6 bases). The CDR3 totals 14 residues. Germline CDR1 and CDR2: LNHDA and SQIVND (reference sequence). Trimming left V 3 bases short and J 7 bases short, with 12 bases between. The CDR3 sequence is CASSIPGESEKLFF. Written as DNA, the CDR3 is TGTGCCAGTAGTATTCCAGGGGAAAGTGAAAAACTGTTTTTT. Together with reference TRBV19 and TRBJ1-4, the CDR3 gives the full variable domain: DGGITQSPKYLFRKEGQNVTLSCEQNLNHDAMYWYRQDPGQGLRLIYYSQIVNDFQKGDIAEGYSVSREKKESFPLTVTSAQKNPTAFYLCASSIPGESEKLFFGSGTQLSVL.

Comment on this clone: The junction does not match germline at one end; this may be a read error. This sequence joins TRBV7-7 and TRBJ2-7, with 9 bases that match TRBD1. Germline V lookup: CDR1 SSHAT, CDR2 FNYEAQ (reference sequence). The CDR3 runs to 15 residues. The CDR3 region is CASSLRTGATYEQYF. The CDR3 DNA sequence: TGTGCTAGCAGCTTAAGGACAGGGGCAACCTACGAGCAGTACTTC. The whole variable domain, remainder taken from reference TRBV7-7 and TRBJ2-7, is GAGVSQSPRYKVTKRGQDVTLRCDPISSHATLYWYQQALGQGPEFLTYFNYEAQPDKSGLPSDRFSAERPEGSISTLTIQRTEQRDSAMYRCASSLRTGATYEQYFGPGTRLTVT.

The genes are TRBV19 and TRBJ2-2; no clear D gene. The CDR3 consists of 14 residues. Deletions cut 0 bases from V and 6 bases from J, with 8 bases between. Germline CDR1 LNHDA, CDR2 SQIVND (reference sequence). The CDR3 sequence is CASSIDPFSGELFF. CDR3 nucleotide sequence: TGTGCCAGTAGTATAGATCCCTTCTCCGGGGAGCTGTTTTTT.

This chain links TRBV6-4 with TRBJ1-1, with no clear D. Germline V gene lookup returns CDR1 MRHNA and CDR2 SNTAGT. The V and J ends lost 0 bases and 4 bases respectively, with 21 bases between them. The CDR3 runs to 18 residues. The CDR3 spells CASSDSSSSGPWRTEAFF. The DNA of the CDR3 is TGTGCCAGCAGTGACTCATCGTCCAGCGGACCCTGGCGCACTGAAGCTTTCTTT.

As DNA, the CDR3 is TGTGCCAGCAGCGTAGGGCCCTCCGGGGAGCTGTTTTTT. Protein sequence: CASSVGPSGELFF. The V call is TRBV9, the J call TRBJ2-2; no clear D gene. The CDR3 covers 13 residues. V was shortened by 0 bases and J by 6 bases, with 6 bases between the two germline ends. Germline values: CDR1 SGDLS, CDR2 YYNGEE.

The rearrangement joins TRBV19 to TRBJ2-7; perhaps TRBD2 as D (6 bases). The CDR3 extends over 15 amino acids. Per the germline V gene, CDR1 is LNHDA and CDR2 is SQIVND (reference sequence). The germline V and J ends were trimmed by 5 bases and 3 bases, with 17 bases remaining between them. The CDR3 sequence is CASSAWAGTDYEQYF. CDR3 nucleotides: TGTGCCAGTAGTGCCTGGGCAGGGACTGACTACGAGCAGTACTTC.

The chain recombines TRBV7-2 with TRBJ1-5; D gene unclear. The CDR3 is 14 residues long. V shed 1 base and J shed 4 bases, with 8 bases lying between them. CDR1 is SGHTA and CDR2 is FQGNSA in the germline V gene. The CDR3 region is CASSLGQRNQPQHF. CDR3 sequence (DNA): TGTGCCAGCAGCTTAGGGCAGCGTAATCAGCCCCAGCATTTT.

V is TRBV5-4 and J is TRBJ2-1; 7 positions agree with TRBD1. Germline assignment: CDR1 SGHNT and CDR2 YYREEE (reference sequence). V shed 5 bases, J shed 0 bases, and the junction held 5 bases outside the gene matches. This CDR3 contains 15 residues. The CDR3 bases are TGTGCCAGCAGTTTGACAGGGAGCTCCTACAATGAGCAGTTCTTC. Its translation: CASSLTGSSYNEQFF.

Here the CDR3 DNA reads TGCGCCAGCAGCTTGGATTTCGGGGGAAGGCGGACTGAAGCTTTCTTT. It encodes CASSLDFGGRRTEAFF. The chain carries TRBV5-1 and TRBJ1-1; D perhaps matches TRBD1 (5 bases). V lost 0 bases and J 5 bases, leaving 17 bases between the germline ends. From germline, CDR1 is SGHRS and CDR2 YFSETQ. This CDR3 has 16 amino acids.

V gene TRBV11-3 combines with J gene TRBJ2-1, with D perhaps TRBD1 (5 bases). Germline V gives CDR1 SGHNT, CDR2 YENEEA. Between the trimmed V and J ends, which lost 0 bases and 5 bases, there was a span of 8 bases. This CDR3 has 14 amino acids. The CDR3 is CASSLDARDNEQFF. The CDR3 DNA reads TGTGCCAGCAGCTTAGATGCCAGGGACAATGAGCAGTTCTTC.

V is TRBV10-3 and J is TRBJ2-7, with TRBD2 matching over 7 bases. V gave up 7 bases and J gave up 0 bases; unmatched junction bases: 3. This CDR3 region has 13 residues. Germline values: CDR1 ENHRY, CDR2 SYGVKD. CDR3 sequence: CAINSGASYEQYF. The CDR3 DNA follows: TGTGCCATCAACAGCGGGGCCTCCTACGAGCAGTACTTC.

J is TRBJ2-7 and V is TRBV5-6; 7 nucleotides align to TRBD1. CDR1 is SGHDT, CDR2 YYEEEE, per germline. The length of the CDR3 is 14 residues. After removal of 2 bases from V and 5 bases from J, the junction contained 7 bases not matched to a gene. CDR3 residues: CASSFGTVTHEQYF. CDR3 coding DNA: TGTGCCAGCAGCTTCGGGACAGTGACCCACGAGCAGTACTTC.

CDR3: CSAGGYTEAFF. CDR3 sequence (DNA): TGCAGTGCTGGGGGGTACACTGAAGCTTTCTTT. V gene TRBV20-1 combines with J gene TRBJ1-1; a weak D match, TRBD1 (5 bases). V gave up 5 bases and J gave up 3 bases, with 7 bases separating them. The germline CDR1 and CDR2 sequences are DFQATT and SNEGSKA (reference sequence). CDR3 length: 11 residues.

The genes are TRBV6-2 or TRBV6-3 and TRBJ1-5, with D tentatively TRBD1 (5 bases). The germline gives CDR1 MNHEY, CDR2 SVGEGT. The CDR3 loop spans 16 amino acids. The germline V and J ends were trimmed by 5 bases and 4 bases, with 18 bases remaining between them. CDR3 bases: TGTGCCAGCAGTGACGACCTCGGGGGGAGAAATCAGCCCCAGCATTTT. This sequence encodes CASSDDLGGRNQPQHF.

The V call is TRBV11-2, the J call TRBJ2-3; TRBD2 is a possible D gene (6 bases). The CDR3 length is 17 residues. The germline V gene has CDR1 SGHAT and CDR2 FQNNGV. V was clipped by 6 bases and J by 0 bases, with 19 bases between them. The CDR3 sequence is CASSLGRRHASTDTQYF. CDR3 DNA: TGTGCCAGCAGTCTTGGGAGGCGGCACGCTAGCACAGATACGCAGTATTTT.

This clone was found a few times. The J gene is TRBJ2-6, the V gene TRBV19, with TRBD1 as a possible D gene (6 bases). CDR3 length equals 15 residues. The germline CDR1 and CDR2 sequences are LNHDA and SQIVND (reference sequence). The ends were cut back, 5 bases at V and 3 bases at J, with 11 bases in the middle. As DNA, the CDR3 is TGTGCCAGTAGTCCCCAGGGGTATGGGGCCAACGTCCTGACTTTC. Residues: CASSPQGYGANVLTF.

A few counts support this clone. The chain couples TRBV4-1 to TRBJ1-1, with D perhaps TRBD1 (6 bases). The CDR3 is made up of 14 amino acids. Germline values: CDR1 MGHRA, CDR2 YSYEKL. Between the trimmed V and J ends, which lost 5 bases and 0 bases, there was a span of 10 bases. The CDR3 bases are TGCGCCAGCAGCTCAGGGGCGCTGAACACTGAAGCTTTCTTT. It encodes CASSSGALNTEAFF.